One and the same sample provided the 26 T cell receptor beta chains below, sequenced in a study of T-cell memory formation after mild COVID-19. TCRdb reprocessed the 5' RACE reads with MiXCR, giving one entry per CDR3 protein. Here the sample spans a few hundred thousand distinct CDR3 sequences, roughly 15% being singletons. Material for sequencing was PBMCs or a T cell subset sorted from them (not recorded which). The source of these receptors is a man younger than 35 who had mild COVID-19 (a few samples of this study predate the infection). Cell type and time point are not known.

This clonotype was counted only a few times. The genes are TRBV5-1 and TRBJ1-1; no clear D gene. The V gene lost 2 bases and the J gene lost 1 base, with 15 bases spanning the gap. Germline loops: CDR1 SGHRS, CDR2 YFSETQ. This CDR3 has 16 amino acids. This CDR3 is CASSFSTDPRNTEAFF. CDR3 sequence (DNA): TGCGCCAGCAGCTTCTCAACAGATCCTCGGAACACTGAAGCTTTCTTT.

This CDR3 is CASSLDAGGFLDEQYF. The DNA of the CDR3 is TGTGCCAGCAGCTTAGACGCAGGGGGCTTTCTCGACGAGCAGTACTTC. The chain couples TRBV7-8 to TRBJ2-7; 8 nucleotides align to TRBD1. V lost 1 base to trimming and J lost 5 bases; unmatched junction nucleotides: 10. In germline, CDR1 is SGHVS, CDR2 FQNEAQ. This CDR3 contains 16 residues.

The DNA for the CDR3 is TGCAGCGTTCTCAGGGGCGGTTACAATGAGCAGTTCTTC. Its translation is CSVLRGGYNEQFF. This chain uses TRBV29-1 with TRBJ2-1; D possibly corresponds to TRBD1 (6 bases). The CDR3 runs to 13 residues. Between the trimmed V and J ends, which lost 5 bases and 4 bases, there was a span of 12 bases. CDR1 is SQVTM and CDR2 is ANQGSEA in the germline V gene.

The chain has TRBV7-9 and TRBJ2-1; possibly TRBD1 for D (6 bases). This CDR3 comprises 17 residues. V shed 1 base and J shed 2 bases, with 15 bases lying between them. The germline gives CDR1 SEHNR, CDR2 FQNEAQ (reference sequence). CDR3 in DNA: TGTGCCAGCAGCTTAGAATATGGGGGCGGCACCTACAATGAGCAGTTCTTC. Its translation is CASSLEYGGGTYNEQFF.

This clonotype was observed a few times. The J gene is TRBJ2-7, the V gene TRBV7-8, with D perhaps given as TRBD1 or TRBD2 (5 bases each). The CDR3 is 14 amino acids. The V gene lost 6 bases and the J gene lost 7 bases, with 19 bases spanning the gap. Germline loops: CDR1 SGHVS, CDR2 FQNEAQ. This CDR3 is CASSSPGPPWEQYF. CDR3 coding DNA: TGTGCCAGCAGTTCGCCGGGACCGCCATGGGAGCAGTACTTC.

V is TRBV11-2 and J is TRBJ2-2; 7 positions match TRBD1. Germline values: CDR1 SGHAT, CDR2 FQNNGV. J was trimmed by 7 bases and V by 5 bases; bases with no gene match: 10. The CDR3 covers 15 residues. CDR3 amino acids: CASSIGQAWGGELFF. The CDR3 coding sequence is TGTGCCAGCAGCATCGGACAGGCATGGGGCGGGGAGCTGTTTTTT.

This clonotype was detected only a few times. CDR3 residues: CASSLYPLRGSTDTQYF. CDR3 sequence (DNA): TGTGCCAGCAGCTTATATCCTCTCCGGGGGAGCACAGATACGCAGTATTTT. The genes are TRBV7-3 and TRBJ2-3; a weak D match, TRBD2 (6 bases). V was clipped by 2 bases and J by 0 bases, with 15 bases between them. This CDR3 region has 17 residues. The germline V gene has CDR1 SGHTA and CDR2 FQGTGA.

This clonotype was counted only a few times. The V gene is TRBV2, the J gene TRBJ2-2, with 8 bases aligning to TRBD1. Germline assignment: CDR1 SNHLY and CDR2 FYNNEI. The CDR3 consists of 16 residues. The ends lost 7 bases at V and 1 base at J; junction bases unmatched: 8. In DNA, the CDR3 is TGTGCCAGCAACCAAGCCGGGACAGGGAACACCGGGGAGCTGTTTTTT. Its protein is CASNQAGTGNTGELFF.

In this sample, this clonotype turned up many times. The DNA for the CDR3 is TGCGCCAGCAGCTTCTCAGCTAACTATGGCTACACCTTC. Translating gives CASSFSANYGYTF. This rearrangement joins TRBV5-1 to TRBJ1-2; D unclear. Germline-derived CDR1 and CDR2 are SGHRS and YFSETQ. The CDR3 contains 13 residues. Trimming shortened V by 2 bases and J by 0 bases, and 5 bases separated the two germline ends.

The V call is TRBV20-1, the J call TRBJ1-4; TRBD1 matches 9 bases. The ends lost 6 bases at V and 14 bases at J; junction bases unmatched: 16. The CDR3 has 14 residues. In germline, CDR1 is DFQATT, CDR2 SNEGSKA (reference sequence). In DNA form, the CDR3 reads TGCAGTGCAACCCCGGGACAGGGCACCCAGGGGCTGTTTTTT. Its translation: CSATPGQGTQGLFF.

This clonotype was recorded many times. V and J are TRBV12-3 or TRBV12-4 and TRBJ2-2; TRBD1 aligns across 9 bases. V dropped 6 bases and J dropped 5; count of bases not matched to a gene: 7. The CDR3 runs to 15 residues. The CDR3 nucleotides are TGTGCCAGCAGGCTACCGACAGGGGGAACCGGGGAGCTGTTTTTT. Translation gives CASRLPTGGTGELFF.

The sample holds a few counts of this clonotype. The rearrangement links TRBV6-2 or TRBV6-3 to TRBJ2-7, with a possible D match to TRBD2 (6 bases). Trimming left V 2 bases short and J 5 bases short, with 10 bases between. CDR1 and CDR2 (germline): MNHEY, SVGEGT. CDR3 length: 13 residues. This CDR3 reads CASSYGGMNEQYV. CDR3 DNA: TGTGCCAGCAGTTACGGGGGGATGAACGAGCAGTACGTC.

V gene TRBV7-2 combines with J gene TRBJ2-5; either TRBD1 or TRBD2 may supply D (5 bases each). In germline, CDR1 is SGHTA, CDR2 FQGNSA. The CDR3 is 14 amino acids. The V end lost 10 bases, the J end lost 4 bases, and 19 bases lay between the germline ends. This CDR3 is CATQSPGAIETQYF. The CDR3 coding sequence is TGTGCCACCCAATCCCCCGGGGCCATAGAGACCCAGTACTTC.

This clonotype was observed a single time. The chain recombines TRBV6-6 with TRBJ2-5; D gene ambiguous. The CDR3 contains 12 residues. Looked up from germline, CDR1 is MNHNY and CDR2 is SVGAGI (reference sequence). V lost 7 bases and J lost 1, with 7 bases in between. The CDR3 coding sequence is TGTGCCAGCATCGACACCCAAGAGACCCAGTACTTC. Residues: CASIDTQETQYF.

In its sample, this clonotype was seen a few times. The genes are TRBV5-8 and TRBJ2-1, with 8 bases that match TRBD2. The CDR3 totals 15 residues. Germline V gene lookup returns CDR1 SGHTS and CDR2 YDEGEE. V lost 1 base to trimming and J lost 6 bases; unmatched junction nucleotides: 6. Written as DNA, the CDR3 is TGTGCCAGCAGCTTGAAAGCGGGGGCTCTCAATGAGCAGTTCTTC. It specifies CASSLKAGALNEQFF.

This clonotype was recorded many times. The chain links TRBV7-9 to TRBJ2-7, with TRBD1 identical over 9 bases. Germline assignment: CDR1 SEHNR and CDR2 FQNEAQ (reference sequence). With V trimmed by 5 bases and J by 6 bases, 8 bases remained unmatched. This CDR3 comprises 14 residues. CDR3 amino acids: CASSIGQGILEQYF. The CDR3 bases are TGTGCCAGCAGCATTGGACAGGGGATCCTCGAGCAGTACTTC.

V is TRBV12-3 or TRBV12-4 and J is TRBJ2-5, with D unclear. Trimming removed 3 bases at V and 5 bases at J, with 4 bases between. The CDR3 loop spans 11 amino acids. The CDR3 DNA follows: TGTGCCAGCAGTTTCGTGGAGACCCAGTACTTC. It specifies CASSFVETQYF.

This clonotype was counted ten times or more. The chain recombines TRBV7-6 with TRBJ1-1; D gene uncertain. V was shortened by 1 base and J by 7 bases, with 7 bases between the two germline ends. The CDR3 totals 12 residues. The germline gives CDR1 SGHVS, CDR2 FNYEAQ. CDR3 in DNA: TGTGCCAGCAGCTTAGTCGCCAGTGAAGCTTTCTTT. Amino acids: CASSLVASEAFF.

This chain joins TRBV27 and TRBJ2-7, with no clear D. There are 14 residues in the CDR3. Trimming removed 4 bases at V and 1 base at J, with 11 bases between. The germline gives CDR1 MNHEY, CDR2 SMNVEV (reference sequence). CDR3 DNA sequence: TGTGCCAGCAGTTCGGACCGGTGGTCCTACGAGCAGTACTTC. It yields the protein CASSSDRWSYEQYF.

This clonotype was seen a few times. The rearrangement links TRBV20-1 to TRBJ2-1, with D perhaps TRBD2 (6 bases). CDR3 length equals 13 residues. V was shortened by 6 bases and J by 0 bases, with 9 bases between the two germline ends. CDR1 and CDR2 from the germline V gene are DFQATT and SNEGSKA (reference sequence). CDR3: CSAELASYNEQFF. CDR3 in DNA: TGCAGTGCCGAACTAGCCTCCTACAATGAGCAGTTCTTC.

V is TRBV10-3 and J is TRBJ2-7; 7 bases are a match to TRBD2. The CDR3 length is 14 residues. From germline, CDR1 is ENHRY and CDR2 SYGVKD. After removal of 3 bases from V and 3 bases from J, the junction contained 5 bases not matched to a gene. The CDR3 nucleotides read TGTGCCATCAGTGAAGGCGGGGGACTCTACGAGCAGTACTTC. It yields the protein CAISEGGGLYEQYF.

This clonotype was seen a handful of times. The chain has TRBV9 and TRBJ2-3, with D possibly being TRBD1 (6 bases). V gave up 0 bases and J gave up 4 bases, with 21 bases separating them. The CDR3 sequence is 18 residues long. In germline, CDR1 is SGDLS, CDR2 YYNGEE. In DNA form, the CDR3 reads TGTGCCAGCAGCGTAGGTGGGGGCGGTAGTAAAAGGGCAGATACGCAGTATTTT. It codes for CASSVGGGGSKRADTQYF.

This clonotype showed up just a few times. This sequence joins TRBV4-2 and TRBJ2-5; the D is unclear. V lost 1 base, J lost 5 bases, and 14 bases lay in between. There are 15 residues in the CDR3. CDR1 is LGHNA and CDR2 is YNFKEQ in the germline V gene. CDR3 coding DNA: TGTGCCAGCAGCCAAGTCCCCGAGGCGAGGGAGACCCAGTACTTC. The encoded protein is CASSQVPEARETQYF.

CDR3 DNA sequence: TGTGCCAGCAGCGAGAACAATGAGCAGTTCTTC. Protein: CASSENNEQFF. The rearrangement links TRBV2 to TRBJ2-1, with D hard to call. CDR3 length: 11 residues. Trimming shortened V by 6 bases and J by 5 bases, and 5 bases separated the two germline ends. Germline CDR1 reads SNHLY; CDR2 reads FYNNEI.

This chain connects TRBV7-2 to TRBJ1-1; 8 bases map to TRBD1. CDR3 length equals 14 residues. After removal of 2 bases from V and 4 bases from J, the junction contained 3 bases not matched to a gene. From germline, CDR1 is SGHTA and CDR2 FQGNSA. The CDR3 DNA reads TGTGCCAGCAGCTTACTAGGACAGGGCACTGAAGCTTTCTTT. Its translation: CASSLLGQGTEAFF.

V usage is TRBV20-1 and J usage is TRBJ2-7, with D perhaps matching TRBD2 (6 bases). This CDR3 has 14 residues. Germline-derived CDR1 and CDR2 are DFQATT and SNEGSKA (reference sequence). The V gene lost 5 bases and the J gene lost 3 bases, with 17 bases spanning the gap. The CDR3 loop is CSAPGGSGVYEQYV. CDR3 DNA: TGCAGTGCTCCCGGGGGTAGCGGAGTCTACGAGCAGTACGTC.